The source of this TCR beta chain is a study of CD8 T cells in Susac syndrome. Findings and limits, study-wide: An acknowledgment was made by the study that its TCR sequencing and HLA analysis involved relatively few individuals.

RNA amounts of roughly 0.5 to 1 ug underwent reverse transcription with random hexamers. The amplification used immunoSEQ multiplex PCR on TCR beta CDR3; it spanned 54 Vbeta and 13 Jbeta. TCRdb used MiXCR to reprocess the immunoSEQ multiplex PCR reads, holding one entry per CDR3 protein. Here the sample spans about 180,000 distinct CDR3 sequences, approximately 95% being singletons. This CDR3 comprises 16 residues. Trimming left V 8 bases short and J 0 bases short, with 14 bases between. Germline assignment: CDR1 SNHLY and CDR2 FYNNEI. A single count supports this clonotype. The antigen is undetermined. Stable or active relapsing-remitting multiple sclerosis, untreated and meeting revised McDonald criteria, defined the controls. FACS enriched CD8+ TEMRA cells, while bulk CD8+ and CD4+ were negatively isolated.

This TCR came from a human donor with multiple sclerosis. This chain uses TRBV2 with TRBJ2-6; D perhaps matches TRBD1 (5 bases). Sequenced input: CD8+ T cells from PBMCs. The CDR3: CASVGRANSGANVLTF. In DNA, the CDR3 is TGTGCCAGCGTCGGCAGGGCAAACTCTGGGGCCAACGTCCTGACTTTC.